This T cell receptor beta chain was identified during a study of T cell repertoires in ileal Crohn's disease. Study-wide background: All patients had surgery for stricturing (around 61%) or penetrating (around 39%) disease.

Study results and caveats: Compared with CD4 T cells, sorted CD8 cells carried more expanded clones. Compared with non-smokers, active smokers at surgery showed more clonal expansions.

Per the germline V gene, CDR1 is SGHTA and CDR2 is FQGTGA. With 4 bases removed from V and 1 base from J, the gap between germline ends came to 12 bases. The CDR3 runs 15 residues. A word on this clone: Its antigen is unidentified.

Per sample, approximately 550 nanograms of biopsy DNA were TCRB immunosequenced. The protocol was immunoSEQ multiplex PCR, while the TCRdb copy is restricted to in-frame clones and leaves out a portion. In the table there are approximately 17,000 clones, 70% to 90% of which are singletons. The chain joins TRBV7-3 to TRBJ2-3, with D possibly TRBD2 on 5 matching bases. The TCR sequence derives from an adult with Crohn's disease. The specimen was ileal tissue. The CDR3 loop is CASSSGPGGTDTQYF. The CDR3 bases are TGTGCCAGCAGCTCCGGACCCGGGGGCACAGATACGCAGTATTTT.